The following is a T cell receptor beta chain sequence with its context. This specimen belongs to a study of T cells in Graves' hyperthyroidism and ophthalmopathy. The CDR3 spans 14 residues. Trimming at V came to 1 base and at J to 8 bases, leaving 3 bases not matched to a gene. In germline, CDR1 is SGHTA, CDR2 FQGNSA. TCR beta CDR3 sequences were amplified from RNA transcripts. First-round RT-PCR of the TCR CDR3 relied on the HTBI primer set. TCRdb ran MiXCR on the multiplex PCR reads and lists one entry per CDR3 protein. The table has 600,000 to 650,000 distinct CDR3 sequences, 20% to 25% seen once.

The chain uses TRBV7-2 and TRBJ2-1; TRBD2 aligns across 9 bases. The receptor was derived from a man aged 25 to 40 with Graves' ophthalmopathy. The sample consisted of blood. CDR3 region: CASSLVLAGHEQFF. In DNA, the CDR3 is TGTGCCAGCAGCTTAGTACTAGCGGGCCATGAGCAGTTCTTC.